Shown below are 16 T cell receptor beta chains from a single sample sequenced in a study of blood T cell repertoires in COVID-19. Sequencing used immunoSEQ multiplex PCR; TCRdb keeps in-frame clones, though not all of them. The table includes around 400,000 clones, roughly 90% detected once. The specimen was PBMCs or T cells enriched from blood (not recorded which). All receptors come from a woman aged 25-40 years who had recovered from COVID-19.

This sequence joins TRBV2 and TRBJ2-7; D perhaps matches TRBD1 (5 bases). Per the germline V gene, CDR1 is SNHLY and CDR2 is FYNNEI. CDR3 size: 13 residues. Trimming removed 4 bases from V and 4 bases from J, with 11 bases in between. The CDR3 reads CASSVGRAYEQYF. For the CDR3, the DNA is TGTGCCAGCAGTGTGGGCAGGGCGTACGAGCAGTACTTC. The whole variable domain, filled in from reference TRBV2 and TRBJ2-7, reads EPEVTQTPSHQVTQMGQEVILRCVPISNHLYFYWYRQILGQKVEFLVSFYNNEISEKSEIFDDQFSVERPDGSNFTLKIRSTKLEDSAMYFCASSVGRAYEQYFGPGTRLTVT.

The CDR3 nucleotides are TGTGCCAGCAGTTTACTCCTTAGCGGGAGCTCCTACAATGAGCAGTTCTTC. Protein: CASSLLLSGSSYNEQFF. V usage is TRBV27 and J usage is TRBJ2-1, with TRBD2 matching 9 bases. The CDR3 is made up of 17 amino acids. With 2 bases clipped from V and 0 bases from J, the junction kept 5 bases outside the gene matches. The V gene's germline CDR1 is MNHEY and CDR2 SMNVEV (reference sequence).

The V gene is TRBV28, the J gene TRBJ1-2; 10 bases fit TRBD1. Germline loops: CDR1 MDHEN, CDR2 SYDVKM. CDR3 length equals 14 residues. V trimming: 3 bases; J trimming: 6 bases; junction bases outside the gene matches: 4. Written as DNA, the CDR3 is TGTGCCAGCAGTTTGGACAGGGGGATAGATGGCTACACCTTC. This codes for CASSLDRGIDGYTF.

The V and J genes are TRBV10-3 and TRBJ1-2, with 9 bases aligning to TRBD1. The CDR3 has 21 amino acids. Trimming at V came to 2 bases and at J to 2 bases, leaving 21 bases not matched to a gene. Germline CDR1 reads ENHRY; CDR2 reads SYGVKD. The CDR3 region has the DNA TGTGCCATCAGTGAGACGCTAACTCCGGGACAGGGCCTCAAAAGGAACTATGGCTACACCTTC. Translated, it gives CAISETLTPGQGLKRNYGYTF.

This chain links TRBV29-1 with TRBJ2-7, with D hard to call. Germline V gives CDR1 SQVTM, CDR2 ANQGSEA. The CDR3 has 12 amino acids. V was cut by 0 bases and J by 2 bases, with 5 bases left in between. For the CDR3, the DNA is TGCAGCGTTGAAGATCAGGCCTACGAGCAGTACTTC. This encodes CSVEDQAYEQYF.

This clone was seen a few times. V usage is TRBV27 and J usage is TRBJ2-1; 9 bases fit TRBD2. CDR1 MNHEY and CDR2 SMNVEV come from the germline V gene (reference sequence). Unmatched junction bases numbered 10, after V lost 4 bases and J lost 9 bases. The CDR3 length is 15 residues. DNA for the CDR3: TGTGCCAGCAGTTCCCCGGGACTAGCATCTTTTGAGCAGTTCTTC. Protein sequence: CASSSPGLASFEQFF.

This chain joins TRBV28 and TRBJ2-3, with TRBD2 as a possible D gene (6 bases). CDR3 length equals 14 residues. CDR1 is MDHEN, CDR2 SYDVKM, per germline. The V and J ends lost 4 bases and 4 bases respectively, with 12 bases between them. The CDR3 loop reads CASSSGSRADTQYF. In DNA, the CDR3 is TGTGCCAGCAGTTCCGGGAGTAGGGCAGATACGCAGTATTTT.

J is TRBJ1-1 and V is TRBV5-3; D not certain. TRBV5-3 is an open reading frame whose function is uncertain. Trimming stripped 4 bases from V and 6 bases from J, with 10 bases between. The CDR3 runs to 12 residues. The CDR3 is CARSRGLAEAFF. DNA of the CDR3: TGTGCCAGAAGCCGGGGATTGGCTGAAGCTTTCTTT.

This clone was observed a single time. The V and J genes are TRBV20-1 and TRBJ1-2; 9 bases align to TRBD1. The ends lost 3 bases at V and 3 bases at J; junction bases unmatched: 14. This CDR3 has 17 residues. The germline V gene has CDR1 DFQATT and CDR2 SNEGSKA (reference sequence). CDR3 amino acids: CSASRHTGGAGYYGYTF. The CDR3 bases are TGCAGTGCTAGTAGGCACACAGGGGGCGCCGGGTACTATGGCTACACCTTC.

This clone was recorded once. This chain uses TRBV5-1 with TRBJ2-1; D possibly corresponds to TRBD2 (5 bases). The CDR3 is 17 amino acids. The germline gives CDR1 SGHRS, CDR2 YFSETQ. Trimming took off 2 bases at V and 6 bases at J, with 21 bases between the two ends. CDR3: CASSLVRPGPRGNEQFF. CDR3 DNA sequence: TGCGCCAGCAGCTTAGTACGGCCCGGGCCCCGGGGCAATGAGCAGTTCTTC.

This clone showed up just a few times. The chain joins TRBV24-1 to TRBJ2-1, with TRBD2 matching over 7 bases. The V gene end was trimmed by 3 bases and the J gene end by 7 bases; junction bases not matched to a gene: 11. CDR3 length: 16 residues. The V gene's germline CDR1 is KGHDR and CDR2 SFDVKD. CDR3 sequence (DNA): TGTGCCACCAGTGATCCGGTACGGGAGGTAGGGAATGAGCAGTTCTTC. Translation gives CATSDPVREVGNEQFF.

The chain carries TRBV19 and TRBJ2-1, with 9 bases lining up with TRBD1. The V and J ends lost 5 bases and 8 bases, in that order; junction bases with no gene match: 7. This CDR3 contains 14 residues. Germline V CDR1 and CDR2: LNHDA, SQIVND (reference sequence). The CDR3 nucleotides are TGTGCCAGTAGTCAAATGGACAGGGGTGATGAGCAGTTCTTC. Translated, it gives CASSQMDRGDEQFF. The full variable domain, with the rest looked up from reference TRBV19 and TRBJ2-1, is DGGITQSPKYLFRKEGQNVTLSCEQNLNHDAMYWYRQDPGQGLRLIYYSQIVNDFQKGDIAEGYSVSREKKESFPLTVTSAQKNPTAFYLCASSQMDRGDEQFFGPGTRLTVL.

The chain combines TRBV4-1 with TRBJ1-4, with D perhaps TRBD1 (5 bases). V lost 1 base to trimming and J lost 3 bases, with 9 bases between them. The CDR3 consists of 15 residues. Germline CDR1 reads MGHRA; CDR2 reads YSYEKL. This chain's CDR3 is CASSQGGGANEKLFF. The DNA for the CDR3 is TGCGCCAGCAGCCAAGGTGGGGGGGCTAATGAAAAACTGTTTTTT.

The CDR3 DNA sequence: TGTGCCAGCAGTCCCCATACAGAGATGAACACTGAAGCTTTCTTT. It translates to CASSPHTEMNTEAFF. The chain is built from TRBV6-5 and TRBJ1-1; D call uncertain. The CDR3 totals 15 residues. In germline, CDR1 is MNHEY, CDR2 SVGAGI. V lost 5 bases to trimming and J lost 0 bases, with 13 bases between them.

This sequence joins TRBV2 and TRBJ2-7, with 7 bases identical to TRBD1. The CDR3 sequence is 14 residues long. Per the germline V gene, CDR1 is SNHLY and CDR2 is FYNNEI. V shed 3 bases and J 0 bases; nucleotides not matched to a gene: 2. The CDR3 nucleotides read TGTGCCAGCAGTGAGGACAGGAGCTCCTACGAGCAGTACTTC. Its protein is CASSEDRSSYEQYF.

The chain has TRBV6-5 and TRBJ2-7; perhaps TRBD2 as D (6 bases). V lost 6 bases to trimming and J lost 6 bases, with 15 bases between them. Per germline, CDR1 MNHEY and CDR2 SVGAGI. The CDR3 extends over 13 amino acids. This CDR3 is CASSRYTGVEQYF. For the CDR3, the DNA is TGTGCCAGCAGCCGTTATACGGGAGTCGAGCAGTACTTC.